This section outlines one T cell receptor beta chain sequence together with its context. It has no known antigen specificity. No per-base quality is available; no much larger clone lies one base away. Library generation was performed with 5' RACE. Sequencing was carried out with an Illumina HiSeq 2000. Template switching introduced a universal primer binding site; the final cDNA contained a unique molecular identifier, enabling accurate counting of TCR cDNA molecules. First-strand cDNA for TCR alpha and beta chains was synthesized from specific primers in the conserved constant-segment region. To control for contamination, each cDNA library was double barcoded with a SMART-Mk sample barcode plus Illumina barcodes. TruSeq adapter sequences and Illumina sample barcodes were added in two successive PCR steps. Sequencing of the TCR alpha and beta cDNA libraries was done on the Illumina HiSeq platform using custom primers. The authors' pipeline ran thus. Unique molecular identifiers were extracted from raw reads with MiGEC, and CDR3 positions were determined with MiXCR. Recombination models were inferred per individual with the repgenHMM and IGoR tools using an EM algorithm. Shared clonotypes were analyzed with the tcR package in R, and sharing was normalized by the product of cloneset sizes. Out-of-frame nonproductive sequences were analyzed to study raw recombination free of thymic and clonal selection effects. TCRdb trimmed the raw reads at Q25, called clones with MiXCR and kept productive beta chains. Each entry merges the rows of one CDR3 protein and shows their most common DNA and genes. In this record, the V and J calls reflect TCRdb's handling and not the investigators' own analysis. The sample data list 500,000 to 650,000 distinct CDR3 sequences, and approximately 20% of these were observed just once. The leading ten clones occupy approximately 0.52% of the sample.

From the cysteine through the phenylalanine, the CDR3 covers 15 amino acids. The entry retains the CDR3 DNA only, 45 bases that are in frame from base 1. V is shortened by 3 bases, J by 4 bases, and the region joining them spans 14 bases. The data derive from a study of identical twins (dated by TCRdb to about 2016). For context, the study as a whole: To test whether fetal clonotypes persist, this study deep-sequenced TCR alpha and beta repertoires from monozygotic twins, from unrelated adults of various ages, and from cord blood. To rule out contamination, replicate twin experiments were performed at different times with different library preparation protocols.

What the authors observed across the whole study: Invariant T cells such as MAIT and iNKT could partly confound zero-insertion analyses, although diverse VJ usage argued against such confounding for most clonotypes. Compared with coincidental sharing between unrelated individuals, out-of-frame TCR alpha sequences shared between twins showed an excess of sequences with low generation probability. A weaker excess of twin sharing was found in beta out-of-frame sequences because the signal-to-noise ratio was lowered by fewer shared sequences. In monozygotic twins, out-of-frame TCR alpha sharing was systematically underestimated by recombination models, although the models agreed with sharing between unrelated individuals. Because the same donors could not be followed over many years, conclusions were based on cross-sectional statistical analysis. Fewer insertions were carried by abundant cord blood beta clonotypes; a weaker similar trend was observed in young adult naive repertoires, while no such trend was observed in memory repertoires.

All donors were healthy Caucasians. The twin cohort consisted of three pairs of female monozygotic twins, all aged about 18 to 30 years. CD4+ and CD8+ T cell populations were isolated with positive isolation kits from Invitrogen. The same data also went into a second study, on yellow fever vaccine responses in identical twins. Looking at the second paper: According to the authors, the vaccine-induced T cell response in identical twins seemed to be partly convergent and partly specific to each individual. The study precisely tracked vaccine-responding T cell clones in identical twins.

The sequenced sample consisted of CD4+ T cells sorted from blood. The sequence derives from a woman between 18 and 29 years old in good health. This chain joins TRBV12-3 or TRBV12-4 to TRBJ2-3; a tentative D match to TRBD2 spans 5 bases. The sequenced DNA: TGTGCCAGCAGTTTTTTCGGGAAAAGGGCAGATACGCAGTATTTT. It encodes CASSFFGKRADTQYF.